Listed below are T cell receptor beta chains from one sample, sequenced in a study of blood T cell repertoires in COVID-19. Some clones are missing from TCRdb's copy, which holds only in-frame ones; the method was immunoSEQ multiplex PCR. The sample has about 100,000 clones, roughly 91% seen once. Specimen: peripheral blood. The receptors stem from a human donor in a cohort sampled during active COVID-19. Each CDR3 is given with its conserved first and last residue. A D gene is named only where the DNA matches it firmly. For some rows the clone size is stated as once, few or many, or as a class when expanded; others skip it.

j_gene: TRBJ2-1
abundance: .
v_gene: TRBV7-2
d_gene: .
CDR3aa: CASSQRTQGRGNEQFF
CDR3nt: TGTGCCAGCAGCCAACGGACACAGGGTCGAGGCAATGAGCAGTTCTTC

j_gene: TRBJ2-2
abundance: .
v_gene: TRBV7-3
d_gene: TRBD2
CDR3aa: CASSPQAGDPTGELFF
CDR3nt: TGTGCCAGCAGCCCGCAAGCGGGAGACCCCACCGGGGAGCTGTTTTTT

j_gene: TRBJ2-1
abundance: .
v_gene: TRBV3-1/TRBV3-2
d_gene: .
CDR3aa: CASSQVGLRYNEQFF
CDR3nt: TGTGCCAGCAGCCAAGTGGGACTGCGCTACAATGAGCAGTTCTTC

j_gene: TRBJ1-1
abundance: .
v_gene: TRBV2
d_gene: .
CDR3aa: CASSEEGNTEAFF
CDR3nt: TGTGCCAGCAGTGAGGAGGGGAACACTGAAGCTTTCTTT

j_gene: TRBJ2-7
abundance: .
v_gene: TRBV28
d_gene: .
CDR3aa: CASRVPGYEQYF
CDR3nt: TGTGCCAGCAGAGTCCCGGGCTACGAGCAGTACTTC

j_gene: TRBJ2-3
abundance: .
v_gene: TRBV5-4
d_gene: TRBD2
CDR3aa: CASSFPTGRGATDTQYF
CDR3nt: TGTGCCAGCAGCTTTCCTACGGGGCGGGGGGCCACAGATACGCAGTATTTT

j_gene: TRBJ2-5
abundance: .
v_gene: TRBV4-1
d_gene: TRBD1
CDR3aa: CASSPGTEETQYF
CDR3nt: TGCGCCAGCAGCCCAGGGACAGAAGAGACCCAGTACTTC

j_gene: TRBJ2-3
abundance: once
v_gene: TRBV5-1
d_gene: TRBD2
CDR3aa: CASSIGTSGFTDTQYF
CDR3nt: TGCGCCAGCAGCATCGGGACTAGCGGATTCACAGATACGCAGTATTTT

j_gene: TRBJ1-6
abundance: .
v_gene: TRBV27
d_gene: TRBD1
CDR3aa: CASSWAGQGNSPLHF
CDR3nt: TGTGCCAGCAGTTGGGCAGGACAGGGAAATTCACCCCTCCACTTT

j_gene: TRBJ1-5
abundance: few
v_gene: TRBV25-1
d_gene: .
CDR3aa: CASNKDYQPQHF
CDR3nt: TGTGCCAGCAATAAAGACTATCAGCCCCAGCATTTT

j_gene: TRBJ1-5
abundance: .
v_gene: TRBV28
d_gene: .
CDR3aa: CASSQGREPQHF
CDR3nt: TGTGCCAGCAGTCAGGGGCGTGAGCCCCAGCATTTT

j_gene: TRBJ1-1
abundance: .
v_gene: TRBV12-5
d_gene: .
CDR3aa: CASGLGRRAVNTEAFF
CDR3nt: TGTGCTAGTGGTTTGGGTCGCAGGGCCGTGAACACTGAAGCTTTCTTT

j_gene: TRBJ1-2
abundance: .
v_gene: TRBV19
d_gene: TRBD1
CDR3aa: CASTPEDRVWGYGYTF
CDR3nt: TGTGCCAGTACTCCCGAGGACAGGGTGTGGGGCTATGGCTACACCTTC

j_gene: TRBJ1-5
abundance: .
v_gene: TRBV2
d_gene: .
CDR3aa: CASTIRGEARPQHF
CDR3nt: TGTGCCAGCACTATAAGAGGGGAGGCTCGGCCCCAGCATTTT

j_gene: TRBJ2-5
abundance: .
v_gene: TRBV28
d_gene: .
CDR3aa: CASSPGYQETQYF
CDR3nt: TGTGCCAGCAGTCCGGGGTACCAAGAGACCCAGTACTTC

j_gene: TRBJ2-1
abundance: .
v_gene: TRBV24-1
d_gene: .
CDR3aa: CATSGTGSSYNEQFF
CDR3nt: TGTGCCACCAGTGGCACAGGGTCCTCCTACAATGAGCAGTTCTTC

j_gene: TRBJ2-1
abundance: .
v_gene: TRBV5-4
d_gene: .
CDR3aa: CASSPLTGDNNEQFF
CDR3nt: TGTGCCAGCAGCCCCCTTACGGGAGACAATAATGAGCAGTTCTTC

j_gene: TRBJ1-2
abundance: .
v_gene: TRBV6-6
d_gene: TRBD1
CDR3aa: CASRETGGNGYTF
CDR3nt: TGTGCCAGCAGGGAGACAGGGGGGAATGGCTACACCTTC

j_gene: TRBJ2-7
abundance: .
v_gene: TRBV3-1/TRBV3-2
d_gene: TRBD2
CDR3aa: CASSHPWTSGRGEQYF
CDR3nt: TGTGCCAGCAGCCACCCTTGGACTAGCGGGCGTGGCGAGCAGTACTTC

j_gene: TRBJ2-7
abundance: .
v_gene: TRBV10-3
d_gene: TRBD2
CDR3aa: CAISLAGGDYEQYF
CDR3nt: TGTGCCATCAGTTTAGCGGGAGGGGACTACGAGCAGTACTTC

j_gene: TRBJ2-5
abundance: .
v_gene: TRBV7-9
d_gene: TRBD1
CDR3aa: CASSLMGQSLFQETQYF
CDR3nt: TGTGCCAGCAGCTTAATGGGACAGTCCCTCTTCCAAGAGACCCAGTACTTC

j_gene: TRBJ2-2
abundance: .
v_gene: TRBV29-1
d_gene: .
CDR3aa: CSVEILLGGGELFF
CDR3nt: TGCAGCGTTGAAATTCTTCTAGGGGGCGGGGAGCTGTTTTTT

j_gene: TRBJ2-7
abundance: .
v_gene: TRBV5-4
d_gene: .
CDR3aa: CASSFSGSTYEQYF
CDR3nt: TGTGCCAGCAGCTTCAGCGGTAGTACCTACGAGCAGTACTTC

j_gene: TRBJ2-5
abundance: once
v_gene: TRBV28
d_gene: TRBD2
CDR3aa: CASSLYSSGRETQYF
CDR3nt: TGTGCCAGCAGTTTATATTCTAGCGGAAGGGAGACCCAGTACTTC

j_gene: TRBJ2-1
abundance: .
v_gene: TRBV7-2
d_gene: TRBD1
CDR3aa: CASSGGQGRAIGGEQFF
CDR3nt: TGTGCCAGCAGCGGAGGACAGGGAAGGGCGATCGGTGGTGAGCAGTTCTTC

j_gene: TRBJ1-1
abundance: once
v_gene: TRBV10-2
d_gene: .
CDR3aa: CASSQGHLGYPEAFF
CDR3nt: TGCGCCAGCAGTCAGGGACATTTGGGGTACCCTGAAGCTTTCTTT

j_gene: TRBJ1-5
abundance: .
v_gene: TRBV29-1
d_gene: .
CDR3aa: CSVRGDTNQPQHF
CDR3nt: TGCAGCGTTCGGGGGGACACCAATCAGCCCCAGCATTTT

j_gene: TRBJ2-3
abundance: .
v_gene: TRBV30
d_gene: .
CDR3aa: CAWSGYSADTQYF
CDR3nt: TGTGCCTGGAGTGGATATTCGGCAGATACGCAGTATTTT

j_gene: TRBJ2-7
abundance: .
v_gene: TRBV11-2
d_gene: TRBD1
CDR3aa: CASRPGRGQPSYEQYF
CDR3nt: TGTGCCAGCAGACCAGGAAGGGGACAGCCATCCTACGAGCAGTACTTC

j_gene: TRBJ1-2
abundance: .
v_gene: TRBV19
d_gene: .
CDR3aa: CASSRGNYGYTF
CDR3nt: TGTGCCAGTAGTCGGGGGAACTATGGCTACACCTTC

j_gene: TRBJ2-3
abundance: .
v_gene: TRBV16
d_gene: TRBD1
CDR3aa: CASSQTGQGISGDTQYF
CDR3nt: TGTGCCAGCAGCCAAACGGGACAGGGGATCAGCGGGGATACGCAGTATTTT

j_gene: TRBJ2-7
abundance: .
v_gene: TRBV25-1
d_gene: .
CDR3aa: CASSEEGAAYEQYF
CDR3nt: TGTGCCAGCAGTGAAGAGGGCGCCGCCTACGAGCAGTACTTC

j_gene: TRBJ1-2
abundance: .
v_gene: TRBV25-1
d_gene: TRBD1
CDR3aa: CASSETGIGGYTF
CDR3nt: TGTGCCAGCAGTGAGACAGGGATTGGAGGCTACACCTTC

j_gene: TRBJ1-2
abundance: .
v_gene: TRBV28
d_gene: .
CDR3aa: CVARKLGYGYTF
CDR3nt: TGTGTAGCTCGAAAATTGGGCTATGGCTACACCTTC

j_gene: TRBJ2-5
abundance: .
v_gene: TRBV9
d_gene: TRBD1
CDR3aa: CASSVRQGGETQYF
CDR3nt: TGTGCCAGCAGCGTACGACAGGGTGGGGAGACCCAGTACTTC

j_gene: TRBJ2-7
abundance: once
v_gene: TRBV7-8
d_gene: .
CDR3aa: CASSPQAGDTYEQYF
CDR3nt: TGTGCCAGCAGCCCCCAGGCCGGGGACACCTACGAGCAGTACTTC

j_gene: TRBJ1-2
abundance: once
v_gene: TRBV5-6
d_gene: TRBD1
CDR3aa: CASSLRQGNGYTF
CDR3nt: TGTGCCAGCAGCTTGCGACAGGGAAATGGCTACACCTTC

j_gene: TRBJ2-7
abundance: .
v_gene: TRBV19
d_gene: .
CDR3aa: CASSTDPRGYEQYF
CDR3nt: TGTGCCAGTAGCACCGACCCCCGGGGCTACGAGCAGTACTTC

j_gene: TRBJ2-3
abundance: .
v_gene: TRBV29-1
d_gene: TRBD2
CDR3aa: CSVDLTSGIDTQYF
CDR3nt: TGCAGCGTTGACCTGACTAGCGGGATAGATACGCAGTATTTT

j_gene: TRBJ1-1
abundance: .
v_gene: TRBV9
d_gene: .
CDR3aa: CASSPTGTTIEAFF
CDR3nt: TGTGCCAGCAGCCCAACCGGGACAACGATAGAAGCTTTCTTT

j_gene: TRBJ2-4
abundance: .
v_gene: TRBV6-1
d_gene: .
CDR3aa: CASSERRLGGAKNIQYF
CDR3nt: TGTGCCAGCAGTGAAAGACGCTTGGGAGGCGCCAAAAACATTCAGTACTTC

j_gene: TRBJ2-1
abundance: .
v_gene: TRBV18
d_gene: TRBD2
CDR3aa: CASSPYAGVDNEQFF
CDR3nt: TGTGCCAGCTCACCCTACGCGGGGGTAGACAATGAGCAGTTCTTC

j_gene: TRBJ2-7
abundance: .
v_gene: TRBV29-1
d_gene: .
CDR3aa: CSVLQPDGGRERQYF
CDR3nt: TGCAGCGTTCTCCAGCCGGACGGGGGGCGGGAGCGGCAGTACTTC

j_gene: TRBJ1-6
abundance: .
v_gene: TRBV5-1
d_gene: .
CDR3aa: CASSLAFAGSPLHF
CDR3nt: TGCGCCAGCAGCTTGGCCTTCGCAGGGTCACCCCTCCACTTT

j_gene: TRBJ2-7
abundance: few
v_gene: TRBV6-5
d_gene: TRBD1
CDR3aa: CASSTRTGGYEQYF
CDR3nt: TGTGCCAGCAGTACCCGGACAGGGGGCTACGAGCAGTACTTC

j_gene: TRBJ2-2
abundance: .
v_gene: TRBV3-1/TRBV3-2
d_gene: .
CDR3aa: CASSQNGILLGTGELFF
CDR3nt: TGTGCCAGCAGCCAAAACGGGATACTTCTGGGCACCGGGGAGCTGTTTTTT